This T cell receptor (beta chain) derives from a study of T-cell memory formation after mild COVID-19. Per the germline V gene, CDR1 is SGHTA and CDR2 is FQGNSA. V lost 5 bases and J lost 2, with 17 bases in between. The CDR3 covers 16 residues. Using its own MiXCR run on the 5' RACE reads, TCRdb lists one record per CDR3 protein. Of approximately 400,000 distinct CDR3 sequences in the sample, roughly 18% are singletons; the top ten hold approximately 21%. This clonotype was recorded at least ten times. This receptor was obtained from a man between 18 and 29 years old who had mild COVID-19 (a few samples of this study predate the infection). Cell type and time point are not known. Sample: PBMCs or a T cell subset sorted from them (not recorded which). This chain connects TRBV7-2 to TRBJ2-3; possibly TRBD1 for D (5 bases). CDR3 protein: CASSQPTGFLTDTQYF. In nucleotides, the CDR3 is TGTGCCAGCAGCCAGCCAACAGGATTCCTCACAGATACGCAGTATTTT.